The clone carrying this TCR beta chain appeared a few times. This sample is part of a study of cytomegalovirus exposure and HLA in healthy donors. Primers included in the PCR were 60 Vbeta and 13 Jbeta primers. Profiling relied on immunoSEQ multiplex PCR, and the TCRdb table lists in-frame clones only, not all of them. The repertoire includes 100,000 to 150,000 clones, 17% of them detected once, and around 2.6% sits in the top ten. The CDR3 covers 15 residues. The germline CDR1 and CDR2 sequences are SNHLY and FYNNEI. Trimming removed 1 base at V and 7 bases at J, with 16 bases between. This TCR was recovered from a female donor in good health and CMV-seropositive. The chain carries TRBV2 and TRBJ2-5; tentative D call: TRBD1 (5 bases). The sequenced sample consisted of PBMCs. CDR3 loop: CASSEDFGDGATQYF. The DNA for the CDR3 is TGTGCCAGCAGTGAAGACTTTGGCGATGGGGCGACCCAGTACTTC.